The 24 T cell receptor beta chains below come from one sample, sequenced in a study of T cell changes during pregnancy in multiple sclerosis. Produced via immunoSEQ multiplex PCR; TCRdb's table is partial and in-frame only. Of some 30,000 clones listed, roughly 89% are singletons. The material sequenced was CD4+ T cells from peripheral blood mononuclear cells, taken in the third trimester of pregnancy. The receptors shown here come from a female donor in good health, enrolled as a control in a pregnancy study.

V usage is TRBV7-9 and J usage is TRBJ1-3; D remains unclear. Between the trimmed V and J ends, which lost 5 bases and 4 bases, there was a span of 15 bases. The germline V gene has CDR1 SEHNR and CDR2 FQNEAQ (reference sequence). The CDR3 loop spans 15 amino acids. CDR3 nucleotides: TGTGCCAGCAGCCGTGAGGGATCGATAGGAAACACCATATATTTT. Its protein product is CASSREGSIGNTIYF.

V and J are TRBV7-9 and TRBJ1-1; 9 bases agree with TRBD1. The CDR3 extends over 17 amino acids. J was trimmed by 5 bases and V by 4 bases; bases with no gene match: 14. The V gene's germline CDR1 is SEHNR and CDR2 FQNEAQ (reference sequence). CDR3 DNA: TGTGCCAGCAGCTCATCCGGGACAGGGATTGGGAGGACTGAAGCTTTCTTT. It specifies CASSSSGTGIGRTEAFF.

This rearrangement joins TRBV30 to TRBJ2-7; D gene uncertain. This CDR3 is built from 11 residues. Germline V gene lookup returns CDR1 GTSNPN and CDR2 SVGIG (reference sequence). V lost 2 bases to trimming and J lost 3 bases, with 5 bases between them. The chain's CDR3 is CAWSPNYEQYF. The CDR3 region has the DNA TGTGCCTGGAGTCCCAACTACGAGCAGTACTTC.

The rearrangement links TRBV18 to TRBJ1-2; 9 bases map to TRBD1. The length of the CDR3 is 16 residues. Germline loops: CDR1 KGHSH, CDR2 LQKENI. V dropped 0 bases and J dropped 6; count of bases not matched to a gene: 8. Here the CDR3 DNA reads TGTGCCAGCTCACCACCGGGACAGGGACGGAGGGATGGCTACACCTTC. Residues: CASSPPGQGRRDGYTF. The full variable domain, completed using reference TRBV18 and TRBJ1-2, is NAGVMQNPRHLVRRRGQEARLRCSPMKGHSHVYWYRQLPEEGLKFMVYLQKENIIDESGMPKERFSAEFPKEGPSILRIQQVVRGDSAAYFCASSPPGQGRRDGYTFGSGTRLTVV.

The J gene is TRBJ1-6, the V gene TRBV11-2; D gene unclear. CDR1 SGHAT and CDR2 FQNNGV come from the germline V gene. V was shortened by 5 bases and J by 0 bases, with 11 bases between the two germline ends. The CDR3 is made up of 16 amino acids. In DNA, the CDR3 is TGTGCCAGCAGCCCCCTGAGGAGCTCCTATAATTCACCCCTCCACTTT. This translates into CASSPLRSSYNSPLHF. Together with reference TRBV11-2 and TRBJ1-6, the CDR3 gives the full variable domain: EAGVAQSPRYKIIEKRQSVAFWCNPISGHATLYWYQQILGQGPKLLIQFQNNGVVDDSQLPKDRFSAERLKGVDSTLKIQPAKLEDSAVYLCASSPLRSSYNSPLHFGNGTRLTVT.

The V and J genes are TRBV18 and TRBJ2-3; 13 nucleotides line up with TRBD2. V shed 4 bases, J shed 5 bases, and the junction held 6 bases outside the gene matches. The germline V gene encodes CDR1 KGHSH and CDR2 LQKENI. CDR3 length equals 16 residues. CDR3 sequence reads: CASSRTSGSLKDTQYF. In DNA, the CDR3 is TGTGCCAGCTCACGGACTAGCGGGAGCTTAAAAGATACGCAGTATTTT. Drawing the rest from reference TRBV18 and TRBJ2-3, the complete variable domain is NAGVMQNPRHLVRRRGQEARLRCSPMKGHSHVYWYRQLPEEGLKFMVYLQKENIIDESGMPKERFSAEFPKEGPSILRIQQVVRGDSAAYFCASSRTSGSLKDTQYFGPGTRLTVL.

The chain recombines TRBV2 with TRBJ2-7; maybe TRBD1 (5 bases). The CDR3 totals 13 residues. Germline CDR1 reads SNHLY; CDR2 reads FYNNEI. Between the trimmed V and J ends, which lost 7 bases and 2 bases, there was a span of 12 bases. This CDR3 reads CASTKDSPYEQYF. CDR3 sequence (DNA): TGTGCCAGCACCAAAGACAGTCCCTACGAGCAGTACTTC.

This chain connects TRBV5-4 to TRBJ2-3; tentative D call: TRBD2 (6 bases). CDR1 is SGHNT, CDR2 YYREEE, per germline (reference sequence). V was clipped by 4 bases and J by 2 bases, with 14 bases between them. This CDR3 is built from 15 residues. CDR3 in DNA: TGTGCCAGCAGCCTGAGGGGAGGCTACACAGATACGCAGTATTTT. Translation: CASSLRGGYTDTQYF.

V and J are TRBV5-4 and TRBJ2-7; 7 bases are shared with TRBD1. V gave up 4 bases and J gave up 7 bases; unmatched junction bases: 17. CDR3 length: 16 amino acids. Germline assignment: CDR1 SGHNT and CDR2 YYREEE (reference sequence). CDR3: CASSQRQGWGLREQYF. For the CDR3, the DNA is TGTGCCAGCAGCCAGAGACAGGGATGGGGCCTACGAGAGCAGTACTTC.

In its sample, this clone was seen once. As DNA, the CDR3 is TGCGCCAGCAGCCACCGTAGCGGGAGTTCAGTGGCCGGGGAGCTGTTTTTT. As protein: CASSHRSGSSVAGELFF. The chain has TRBV5-1 and TRBJ2-2, with 9 nucleotides matching TRBD2. With 4 bases clipped from V and 6 bases from J, the junction kept 13 bases outside the gene matches. Germline lookup yields CDR1 SGHRS and CDR2 YFSETQ. This CDR3 comprises 17 residues.

This clone was detected once. This sequence joins TRBV5-4 and TRBJ2-1, with 13 bases identical to TRBD2. Unmatched junction bases numbered 2, after V lost 4 bases and J lost 10 bases. CDR1 is SGHNT and CDR2 is YYREEE in the germline V gene (reference sequence). The length of the CDR3 is 13 residues. The CDR3, as DNA: TGTGCCAGCAGCGGACTAGCGGGGGAAGAGCAGTTCTTC. This translates into CASSGLAGEEQFF. Full variable domain (missing parts from reference TRBV5-4 and TRBJ2-1): ETGVTQSPTHLIKTRGQQVTLRCSSQSGHNTVSWYQQALGQGPQFIFQYYREEENGRGNFPPRFSGLQFPNYSSELNVNALELDDSALYLCASSGLAGEEQFFGPGTRLTVL.

In nucleotides, the CDR3 is TGTGCCAGCATTGCGAAAGAGACCCAGTACTTC. This gives the protein CASIAKETQYF. The V gene is TRBV6-1, the J gene TRBJ2-5, with D unresolved. The CDR3 length is 11 residues. V lost 7 bases, J lost 3 bases, and 6 bases lay in between. The germline V gene encodes CDR1 MNHNS and CDR2 SASEGT.

V and J are TRBV19 and TRBJ1-3, with 8 bases identical to TRBD1. Germline V gene data show CDR1 as LNHDA and CDR2 as SQIVND (reference sequence). The CDR3 has 15 residues. The V segment lost 4 bases and the J segment 0 bases; nucleotides outside the gene matches: 2. The CDR3 DNA reads TGTGCCAGTAGTACGACAGGGGCCTCTGGAAACACCATATATTTT. This translates into CASSTTGASGNTIYF.

The chain is built from TRBV2 and TRBJ2-7, with 9 bases fitting TRBD2. Trimming cost V 3 bases and J 4 bases; bases outside gene matches: 7. This CDR3 has 15 residues. CDR1 and CDR2 (germline): SNHLY, FYNNEI. The CDR3 DNA sequence: TGTGCCAGCAGTGAGGGGACCCTAGCGGGGTACGAGCAGTACTTC. It is translated as CASSEGTLAGYEQYF. The whole variable domain, remainder taken from reference TRBV2 and TRBJ2-7, is EPEVTQTPSHQVTQMGQEVILRCVPISNHLYFYWYRQILGQKVEFLVSFYNNEISEKSEIFDDQFSVERPDGSNFTLKIRSTKLEDSAMYFCASSEGTLAGYEQYFGPGTRLTVT.

The rearrangement uses TRBV30 and TRBJ2-1, with 7 nucleotides matching TRBD2. Germline V gene data show CDR1 as GTSNPN and CDR2 as SVGIG (reference sequence). V shed 0 bases, J shed 5 bases, and the junction held 7 bases outside the gene matches. The CDR3 runs 15 residues. As DNA, the CDR3 is TGTGCCTGGAGTGTAATGTGGGGGGGGGACAATGAGCAGTTCTTC. Protein sequence: CAWSVMWGGDNEQFF.

This clone is a singleton in its sample. CDR3: CASSLELAGAVGNEQFF. The CDR3 nucleotides read TGCGCCAGCAGCTTGGAACTAGCGGGGGCGGTCGGCAATGAGCAGTTCTTC. This chain connects TRBV5-1 to TRBJ2-1; TRBD2 matches at 11 bases. From germline, CDR1 is SGHRS and CDR2 YFSETQ. The length of the CDR3 is 17 residues. V was pared by 0 bases and J by 6 bases, with 8 bases of the junction left unmatched.

This chain connects TRBV6-6 to TRBJ1-1; D perhaps matches TRBD1 (5 bases). V lost 8 bases to trimming and J lost 4 bases, with 11 bases between them. The CDR3 has 12 residues. The V gene's germline CDR1 is MNHNY and CDR2 SVGAGI (reference sequence). CDR3 nucleotide sequence: TGTGCCAGCGTCACTCAGGGCACTGAAGCTTTCTTT. This encodes CASVTQGTEAFF.

V gene TRBV5-4 combines with J gene TRBJ2-5; TRBD2 aligns across 9 bases. The CDR3 has 16 residues. CDR1 and CDR2 from the germline V gene are SGHNT and YYREEE (reference sequence). J gave up 1 base and V 4 bases, and 8 bases lay outside the gene matches. In nucleotides, the CDR3 is TGTGCCAGCAGCATCAGACTGACTAGCGGCCAAGAGACCCAGTACTTC. Translation gives CASSIRLTSGQETQYF.

This clone has a handful of counts. The chain joins TRBV9 to TRBJ2-1; weak D call: TRBD2 (6 bases). V lost 3 bases to trimming and J lost 8 bases, with 12 bases between them. The CDR3 runs to 13 residues. Germline V gives CDR1 SGDLS, CDR2 YYNGEE. The DNA for the CDR3 is TGTGCCAGCAGCGCCCCTAGCGTAGATGAGCAGTTCTTC. Translation gives CASSAPSVDEQFF.

In this sample, this clone turned up once. The chain uses TRBV7-2 and TRBJ2-3; D is possibly TRBD2 (6 bases). The CDR3 consists of 13 residues. The germline V and J ends were trimmed by 1 base and 4 bases, with 6 bases remaining between them. Germline CDR1 is SGHTA and CDR2 is FQGNSA. CDR3 DNA: TGTGCCAGCAGCTTAGGGGGGGCAGATACGCAGTATTTT. Translation gives CASSLGGADTQYF.

This chain links TRBV14 with TRBJ2-3; TRBD2 might be the D (5 bases). The CDR3 has 14 residues. CDR1 and CDR2 (germline): SGHDN, FVKESK. The ends were cut back, 4 bases at V and 5 bases at J, with 13 bases in the middle. This chain's CDR3 is CASSPSRVRDTQYF. CDR3 nucleotide sequence: TGTGCCAGCAGCCCCTCGCGGGTAAGAGATACGCAGTATTTT.

CDR3 residues: CASSPGQGRRDTF. The CDR3 DNA is TGTGCCAGCAGCCCGGGACAGGGAAGACGGGACACCTTC. V gene TRBV5-5 combines with J gene TRBJ1-2; TRBD1 matches 9 bases. The CDR3 runs to 13 residues. The V gene's germline CDR1 is SGHKS and CDR2 YYEKEE (reference sequence). The V and J ends lost 4 bases and 12 bases, in that order; junction bases with no gene match: 10. The full variable domain, its missing parts supplied by reference TRBV5-5 and TRBJ1-2, is DAGVTQSPTHLIKTRGQQVTLRCSPISGHKSVSWYQQVLGQGPQFIFQYYEKEERGRGNFPDRFSARQFPNYSSELNVNALLLGDSALYLCASSPGQGRRDTFGSGTRLTVV.

Of note for this clone: Its ends do not fully match the called genes, so a read error is possible. The chain links TRBV11-2 to TRBJ2-1; D is unclear. CDR3 length equals 13 residues. Germline assignment: CDR1 SGHAT and CDR2 FQNNGV. The CDR3 nucleotides read TGTGCCAGCAGCTTAGATCTCCTAAATGGGCAGTTCTTC. It specifies CASSLDLLNGQFF.

The chain has TRBV29-1 and TRBJ2-7; 7 bases are a match to TRBD1. The CDR3 consists of 12 residues. V was clipped by 2 bases and J by 2 bases; unmatched bases: 0. CDR1 is SQVTM, CDR2 ANQGSEA, per germline. CDR3 loop: CSVEQGAYEQYF. As DNA, the CDR3 is TGCAGCGTTGAACAGGGGGCCTACGAGCAGTACTTC.